These T cell receptor beta chains were read from a single sample in a study of cytomegalovirus exposure and HLA in healthy donors. Only in-frame clones appear in the TCRdb table, and some are missing; sequencing was by immunoSEQ multiplex PCR. The sample yields around 130,000 clones, around 79% seen once. Sequences were obtained from PBMCs. Every receptor here comes from a woman younger than 35 in good health and CMV-seronegative. Both conserved end residues are part of each CDR3. Fields, in order: J gene, V gene, CDR3 length, clone size, D gene, CDR3 DNA, CDR3 protein. D genes are given only for firm matches. Clone size is not always given. Where it is, it says once, few, many or a class for expanded clones.

j_gene: TRBJ1-1; v_gene: TRBV2; len: 13; abundance: once; d_gene: .; CDR3nt: TGTGCCAGCACCTCGGAGGGTGCCACTGAAGCTTTCTTT; CDR3aa: CASTSEGATEAFF
j_gene: TRBJ1-4; v_gene: TRBV23-1; len: 18; abundance: .; d_gene: .; CDR3nt: TGCGCCAGCAGTCAATCTGGGCGTCTCGGGGCAACTAATGAAAAACTGTTTTTT; CDR3aa: CASSQSGRLGATNEKLFF
j_gene: TRBJ1-2; v_gene: TRBV9; len: 17; abundance: .; d_gene: .; CDR3nt: TGTGCCAGCAGCGTAGGACCCAGGGGCATCGATTTCTATGGCTACACCTTC; CDR3aa: CASSVGPRGIDFYGYTF
j_gene: TRBJ2-5; v_gene: TRBV5-1; len: 13; abundance: .; d_gene: TRBD2; CDR3nt: TGCGCCAGCGCTAGCGGGAGCCAAGAGACCCAGTACTTC; CDR3aa: CASASGSQETQYF
j_gene: TRBJ1-1; v_gene: TRBV5-4; len: 14; abundance: once; d_gene: .; CDR3nt: TGTGCCAGCAGGGGGTGGGGGGAGAACACTGAAGCTTTCTTT; CDR3aa: CASRGWGENTEAFF
j_gene: TRBJ1-2; v_gene: TRBV15; len: 13; abundance: .; d_gene: TRBD1; CDR3nt: TGTGCCACCAGCAGAGGACAGGGGAATGGCTACACCTTC; CDR3aa: CATSRGQGNGYTF
j_gene: TRBJ1-4; v_gene: TRBV4-2; len: 17; abundance: .; d_gene: .; CDR3nt: TGTGCCAGCAGCCAAGAAGGAGTAAGCCGAACTAATGAAAAACTGTTTTTT; CDR3aa: CASSQEGVSRTNEKLFF
j_gene: TRBJ2-6; v_gene: TRBV11-2; len: 16; abundance: .; d_gene: .; CDR3nt: TGTGCCAGCAGCTTACTTCGCAGCTCTGGGGCCAACGTCCTGACTTTC; CDR3aa: CASSLLRSSGANVLTF
j_gene: TRBJ1-1; v_gene: TRBV16; len: 13; abundance: once; d_gene: TRBD1; CDR3nt: TGTGCCAGCAGCCTGGTCCGGGACAGAGAAACTTTCTTT; CDR3aa: CASSLVRDRETFF
j_gene: TRBJ2-2; v_gene: TRBV11-2; len: 16; abundance: .; d_gene: .; CDR3nt: TGTGCCAGCAGCTTATGGGTAGGCGGGGCCACCGGGGAGCTGTTTTTT; CDR3aa: CASSLWVGGATGELFF
j_gene: TRBJ1-2; v_gene: TRBV27; len: 16; abundance: .; d_gene: TRBD1; CDR3nt: TGTGCCAGCAGTTATACCGGGACAGGGATCGACTATGGCTACACCTTC; CDR3aa: CASSYTGTGIDYGYTF
j_gene: TRBJ1-3; v_gene: TRBV18; len: 14; abundance: few; d_gene: .; CDR3nt: TGTGCCAGCTCACCACCGGCCTCTGGAAACACCATATATTTT; CDR3aa: CASSPPASGNTIYF
j_gene: TRBJ2-3; v_gene: TRBV10-2; len: 15; abundance: .; d_gene: TRBD2; CDR3nt: TGCGCCAGCAGACGACTAGCGGGAGTTTCAGATACGCAGTATTTT; CDR3aa: CASRRLAGVSDTQYF
j_gene: TRBJ1-2; v_gene: TRBV18; len: 16; abundance: few; d_gene: TRBD1; CDR3nt: TGTGCCACCAAGAGACAGGGTACCTTAGCTAACTATGGCTACACCTTC; CDR3aa: CATKRQGTLANYGYTF
j_gene: TRBJ2-7; v_gene: TRBV14; len: 15; abundance: once; d_gene: TRBD2; CDR3nt: TGTGCCAGCAGCCTTTGGACTAGGGGTACCTACGAGCAGTACTTC; CDR3aa: CASSLWTRGTYEQYF
j_gene: TRBJ2-7; v_gene: TRBV6-5; len: 14; abundance: once; d_gene: .; CDR3nt: TGTGCCAGCAGTTATGGAGGGGCCGCCGGGAAGCAGTACTTC; CDR3aa: CASSYGGAAGKQYF
j_gene: TRBJ1-1; v_gene: TRBV18; len: 17; abundance: .; d_gene: TRBD1; CDR3nt: TGTGCCAGCTCACCACGGAGCAGGGGGCAAGGGACGCAAGAAGCTTTCTTT; CDR3aa: CASSPRSRGQGTQEAFF
j_gene: TRBJ2-5; v_gene: TRBV18; len: 13; abundance: .; d_gene: .; CDR3nt: TGTGCCAGCTCAGCAGGGGTTCAAGAGACCCAGTACTTC; CDR3aa: CASSAGVQETQYF
j_gene: TRBJ2-1; v_gene: TRBV2; len: 15; abundance: .; d_gene: .; CDR3nt: TGTGCCAGCAGTGAAATTGGGGGGGGCCGAAATGAGCAGTTCTTC; CDR3aa: CASSEIGGGRNEQFF
j_gene: TRBJ1-1; v_gene: TRBV7-8; len: 12; abundance: .; d_gene: .; CDR3nt: TGTGCCAGCAGCTTTGGGACACCCGAAGCTTTCTTT; CDR3aa: CASSFGTPEAFF
j_gene: TRBJ2-3; v_gene: TRBV5-4; len: 15; abundance: .; d_gene: .; CDR3nt: TGTGCCAGCAGCTTGCGGAGTTCTAGCACAGATACGCAGTATTTT; CDR3aa: CASSLRSSSTDTQYF
j_gene: TRBJ1-4; v_gene: TRBV4-3; len: 18; abundance: .; d_gene: TRBD1; CDR3nt: TGCGCCAGCAGCCAAGATCAGCGGACAGGGAAAGGCCCTGAAAAACTGTTTTTT; CDR3aa: CASSQDQRTGKGPEKLFF
j_gene: TRBJ1-5; v_gene: TRBV7-9; len: 15; abundance: few; d_gene: TRBD1; CDR3nt: TGTGCCAGCAGCTTAGAAGGGGGCGTCAATCAGCCCCAGCATTTT; CDR3aa: CASSLEGGVNQPQHF
j_gene: TRBJ2-1; v_gene: TRBV5-1; len: 17; abundance: few; d_gene: TRBD2; CDR3nt: TGCGCCAGCAGCGTGGGACTAGCGGGAGCGGCTGCAGGAGAGCAGTTCTTC; CDR3aa: CASSVGLAGAAAGEQFF
j_gene: TRBJ2-1; v_gene: TRBV18; len: 16; abundance: .; d_gene: TRBD2; CDR3nt: TGTGCCAGCTCACCCCCCCTAGCGGGTTACTACAATGAGCAGTTCTTC; CDR3aa: CASSPPLAGYYNEQFF
j_gene: TRBJ1-2; v_gene: TRBV19; len: 13; abundance: once; d_gene: TRBD1; CDR3nt: TGTGCCAGTAGTCCCCGACAGGGCTATGGCTACACCTTC; CDR3aa: CASSPRQGYGYTF
j_gene: TRBJ2-2; v_gene: TRBV11-3; len: 14; abundance: .; d_gene: .; CDR3nt: TGTGCCAGCAGCCCAGACACAAACACCGGGGAGCTGTTTTTT; CDR3aa: CASSPDTNTGELFF
j_gene: TRBJ1-4; v_gene: TRBV6-5; len: 14; abundance: once; d_gene: .; CDR3nt: TGTGCCAGCAGGGGAGCTATCGGAAATGAAAAACTGTTTTTT; CDR3aa: CASRGAIGNEKLFF
j_gene: TRBJ1-6; v_gene: TRBV6-1; len: 17; abundance: .; d_gene: .; CDR3nt: TGTGCCAGCAGTGTCGGCCAGGGTGCGGCCTATAATTCACCCCTCCACTTT; CDR3aa: CASSVGQGAAYNSPLHF
j_gene: TRBJ1-5; v_gene: TRBV5-5; len: 14; abundance: .; d_gene: .; CDR3nt: TGTGCCAGCAGCCCAGGGACTCCTGGGTCGCCCCAGCATTTT; CDR3aa: CASSPGTPGSPQHF
j_gene: TRBJ2-3; v_gene: TRBV27; len: 19; abundance: .; d_gene: TRBD2; CDR3nt: TGTGCCAGCAGTTTAATTCTGAGCGGGAGGGCCCAGGGCACAGATACGCAGTATTTT; CDR3aa: CASSLILSGRAQGTDTQYF
j_gene: TRBJ1-6; v_gene: TRBV30; len: 13; abundance: .; d_gene: .; CDR3nt: TGTGCCTCGCGGGACTTCTATAATTCACCCCTCCACTTT; CDR3aa: CASRDFYNSPLHF
j_gene: TRBJ2-1; v_gene: TRBV9; len: 15; abundance: .; d_gene: .; CDR3nt: TGTGCCAGCAGCGTAGCGGGGGGCCGGGTCAATGAGCAGTTCTTC; CDR3aa: CASSVAGGRVNEQFF
j_gene: TRBJ2-1; v_gene: TRBV29-1; len: 13; abundance: .; d_gene: TRBD1; CDR3nt: TGCAGCGTTCAAAAACAGGGGGAGGCTGAGCAGTTCTTC; CDR3aa: CSVQKQGEAEQFF
j_gene: TRBJ1-1; v_gene: TRBV4-3; len: 18; abundance: once; d_gene: .; CDR3nt: TGCGCCAGCAGCCAAGGATTACCTAGTTGGGAGGATTCGGCTGAAGCTTTCTTT; CDR3aa: CASSQGLPSWEDSAEAFF
j_gene: TRBJ1-5; v_gene: TRBV7-6; len: 15; abundance: few; d_gene: TRBD1; CDR3nt: TGTGCCAGCAGCTTAGGGGGACAGGGGCGTGGGCCCCAGCATTTT; CDR3aa: CASSLGGQGRGPQHF
j_gene: TRBJ1-1; v_gene: TRBV19; len: 14; abundance: .; d_gene: .; CDR3nt: TGTGCCAGTAGTATCGCTGGCGGAGACACTGAAGCTTTCTTT; CDR3aa: CASSIAGGDTEAFF
j_gene: TRBJ2-5; v_gene: TRBV4-2; len: 16; abundance: .; d_gene: .; CDR3nt: TGTGCCAGCAGCCCGAAGGGGGATGGGGTGTGGGAGACCCAGTACTTC; CDR3aa: CASSPKGDGVWETQYF
j_gene: TRBJ1-4; v_gene: TRBV28; len: 14; abundance: .; d_gene: .; CDR3nt: TGTGCCAGCAGCCAACCCCATCCCGGTGAAAAACTGTTTTTT; CDR3aa: CASSQPHPGEKLFF
j_gene: TRBJ2-1; v_gene: TRBV4-1; len: 17; abundance: once; d_gene: TRBD1; CDR3nt: TGCGCCAGCAGCCCTAAAACCGGGACAGGGGAAAACAATGAGCAGTTCTTC; CDR3aa: CASSPKTGTGENNEQFF
j_gene: TRBJ1-5; v_gene: TRBV4-1; len: 14; abundance: .; d_gene: TRBD1; CDR3nt: TGCGCCAGCAGCCAATCGACAGGGGACCAGCCCCAGCATTTT; CDR3aa: CASSQSTGDQPQHF
j_gene: TRBJ2-7; v_gene: TRBV7-2; len: 12; abundance: .; d_gene: .; CDR3nt: TGTGCCAGCAGCTTACCAGGCTACGAGCAGTACTTC; CDR3aa: CASSLPGYEQYF
j_gene: TRBJ2-3; v_gene: TRBV5-1; len: 13; abundance: .; d_gene: .; CDR3nt: TGCGCCAGCAGGGCAGGGGAATCGGATACGCAGTATTTT; CDR3aa: CASRAGESDTQYF
j_gene: TRBJ1-2; v_gene: TRBV19; len: 13; abundance: .; d_gene: .; CDR3nt: TGTGCCAGTAGTATAGGGGAGTATAGAGGCTACACCTTC; CDR3aa: CASSIGEYRGYTF
j_gene: TRBJ1-1; v_gene: TRBV15; len: 14; abundance: .; d_gene: .; CDR3nt: TGTGCCACCAGCATTTACGGGGTTGGCACTGAAGCTTTCTTT; CDR3aa: CATSIYGVGTEAFF
j_gene: TRBJ2-3; v_gene: TRBV5-1; len: 16; abundance: .; d_gene: TRBD2; CDR3nt: TGCGCCAGCAGCTTGGTAGGGACTAGCGGTTCAGATACGCAGTATTTT; CDR3aa: CASSLVGTSGSDTQYF
j_gene: TRBJ2-7; v_gene: TRBV5-1; len: 14; abundance: .; d_gene: .; CDR3nt: TGCGCCAGCAGCTTGGCCTCCAACGGGGACGAGCAGTACTTC; CDR3aa: CASSLASNGDEQYF